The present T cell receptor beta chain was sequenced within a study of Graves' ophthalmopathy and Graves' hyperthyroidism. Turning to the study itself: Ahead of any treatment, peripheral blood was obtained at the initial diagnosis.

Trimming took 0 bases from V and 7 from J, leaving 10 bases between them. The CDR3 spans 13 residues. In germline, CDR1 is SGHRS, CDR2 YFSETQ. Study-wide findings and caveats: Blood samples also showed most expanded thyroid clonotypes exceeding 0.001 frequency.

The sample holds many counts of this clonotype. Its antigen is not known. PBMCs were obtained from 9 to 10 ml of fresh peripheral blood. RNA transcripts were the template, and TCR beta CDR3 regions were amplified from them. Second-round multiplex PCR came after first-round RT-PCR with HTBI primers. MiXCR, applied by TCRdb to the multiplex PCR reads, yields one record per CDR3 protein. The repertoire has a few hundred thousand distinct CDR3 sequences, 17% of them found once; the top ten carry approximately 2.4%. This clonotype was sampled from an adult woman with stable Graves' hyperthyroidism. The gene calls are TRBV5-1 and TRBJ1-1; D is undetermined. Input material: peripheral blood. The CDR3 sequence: CASSLGGPLEAFF. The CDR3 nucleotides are TGCGCCAGCAGCTTGGGAGGGCCGCTTGAAGCTTTCTTT.